The 17 T cell receptor beta chains below all came from one sample that was sequenced in a study of T cell repertoires in cytomegalovirus infection. TCRdb redid the calling of the reads with MiXCR, one entry per CDR3 protein. The sample holds 85,000 to 120,000 distinct CDR3 sequences; 16% are singletons and the top ten take about 7.3%. The material sequenced was PBMCs. The receptors were sampled from a human donor in good health (CMV status not recorded). Some clones in this sample may be carry-over from other donors' samples.

A remark on this clonotype: A much larger clone sits a single nucleotide away, making a read error possible. Without the conserved terminal phenylalanine or tryptophan, this CDR3 likely stems from a read error. This chain joins TRBV19 and TRBJ2-3; tentatively, D is TRBD1 (6 bases). Trimming pared 3 bases from V and 4 bases from J, leaving 11 bases between. The CDR3 runs 14 residues. Germline V lookup: CDR1 LNHDA, CDR2 SQIVND (reference sequence). The CDR3 DNA follows: TGTGCCAGTAGTATCCGGACAGCCTCAGATACGCAGTATCTT. As protein: CASSIRTASDTQYL.

Only a few counts were recorded for this clonotype. The CDR3 DNA reads as TGCGCCAGCAGCCTCGGGACTAGCGGGGGGATCCAAGAGACCCAGTACTTC. It yields the protein CASSLGTSGGIQETQYF. This rearrangement joins TRBV5-1 to TRBJ2-5; 15 bases map to TRBD2. V was pared by 4 bases and J by 1 base, with 5 bases of the junction left unmatched. This CDR3 has 17 residues. Germline CDR1 SGHRS, CDR2 YFSETQ.

This clonotype was detected a few times. V gene TRBV7-2 combines with J gene TRBJ1-6; D gene uncertain. Germline assignment: CDR1 SGHTA and CDR2 FQGNSA. This CDR3 has 15 residues. V lost 5 bases and J lost 9, with 17 bases in between. The CDR3 coding sequence is TGTGCCAGCAGCCGTCTAAATACCCTTCCTTCACCCCTCCACTTT. Translated, it gives CASSRLNTLPSPLHF.

This chain uses TRBV12-3 or TRBV12-4 with TRBJ2-7; D remains unclear. This CDR3 has 11 residues. The ends were cut back, 2 bases at V and 5 bases at J, with 4 bases in the middle. CDR3 loop: CASSLRNEQYF. The CDR3 DNA reads as TGTGCCAGCAGTTTAAGGAACGAGCAGTACTTC.

V and J are TRBV5-1 and TRBJ2-7; D may be TRBD1 or TRBD2 (5 bases each). The CDR3 is 12 amino acids. Per the germline V gene, CDR1 is SGHRS and CDR2 is YFSETQ. Trimming shortened V by 1 base and J by 5 bases, and 7 bases separated the two germline ends. The CDR3 sequence: CASSLWGNEQYF. Written as DNA, the CDR3 is TGCGCCAGCAGCTTGTGGGGGAACGAGCAGTACTTC. The whole variable domain, filled in from reference TRBV5-1 and TRBJ2-7, reads KAGVTQTPRYLIKTRGQQVTLSCSPISGHRSVSWYQQTPGQGLQFLFEYFSETQRNKGNFPGRFSGRQFSNSRSEMNVSTLELGDSALYLCASSLWGNEQYFGPGTRLTVT.

This clonotype was observed many times. The rearrangement joins TRBV6-6 to TRBJ1-3; 11 nucleotides align to TRBD1. Germline loops: CDR1 MNHNY, CDR2 SVGAGI (reference sequence). The CDR3 is 17 residues long. The V segment lost 4 bases and the J segment 4 bases; nucleotides outside the gene matches: 9. CDR3 amino acids: CASSFPSDRGLGNTIYF. CDR3 coding DNA: TGTGCCAGCAGTTTCCCGTCGGACAGGGGGCTAGGAAACACCATATATTTT.

This clonotype was seen repeatedly, ten times or more. The chain recombines TRBV7-9 with TRBJ2-5; D remains unclear. Trimming took 3 bases from V and 5 from J, leaving 19 bases between them. The CDR3 has 16 amino acids. CDR1 and CDR2 (germline): SEHNR, FQNEAQ (reference sequence). DNA for the CDR3: TGTGCCAGCAGCTTTCTTTTTCTCCCCCACGTGGAGACCCAGTACTTC. Its protein is CASSFLFLPHVETQYF.

This clonotype was detected ten times or more. The gene calls are TRBV11-2 and TRBJ2-3; D may match TRBD1 or TRBD2 (6 bases each). V was clipped by 6 bases and J by 7 bases, with 14 bases between them. This CDR3 spans 13 amino acids. CDR1 and CDR2 from the germline V gene are SGHAT and FQNNGV. The CDR3 is CASSDGGGNTQYF. CDR3 DNA: TGTGCCAGCAGTGACGGGGGCGGGAATACGCAGTATTTT.

This clonotype has more than one count but fewer than ten. V usage is TRBV7-9 and J usage is TRBJ2-1; D is unclear. This CDR3 has 13 residues. Germline CDR1 is SEHNR and CDR2 is FQNEAQ (reference sequence). The V and J ends lost 6 bases and 7 bases respectively, with 13 bases between them. In DNA form, the CDR3 reads TGTGCCAGCAGTCCGGGTAGTTGGAATGAGCAGTTCTTC. This sequence encodes CASSPGSWNEQFF.

This chain uses TRBV27 with TRBJ2-3; D may be TRBD2 (6 bases). V lost 7 bases, J lost 1 base, and 18 bases lay in between. The germline V gene encodes CDR1 MNHEY and CDR2 SMNVEV (reference sequence). The CDR3 consists of 16 residues. For the CDR3, the DNA is TGTGCCAGCACGCCACTAGCCCTGGCGCGCACAGATACGCAGTATTTT. It encodes CASTPLALARTDTQYF.

This clonotype has ten or more counts. This chain connects TRBV7-3 to TRBJ2-1; D gene unclear. The CDR3 sequence is 15 residues long. Trimming took 6 bases from V and 5 from J, leaving 17 bases between them. CDR1 SGHTA and CDR2 FQGTGA come from the germline V gene. DNA of the CDR3: TGTGCCAGCAGTCCAACGGGTTCCCTTCACAATGAGCAGTTCTTC. This translates into CASSPTGSLHNEQFF.

The chain recombines TRBV27 with TRBJ2-7, with D possibly matching TRBD1 (5 bases). V gave up 6 bases and J gave up 3 bases, with 9 bases separating them. The length of the CDR3 is 12 residues. Germline V gene lookup returns CDR1 MNHEY and CDR2 SMNVEV (reference sequence). The CDR3: CASRTAYYEQYF. The CDR3 DNA is TGTGCCAGCAGGACAGCGTACTACGAGCAGTACTTC.

This clonotype has a count of ten or more. This chain joins TRBV15 and TRBJ2-3; 7 bases fit TRBD2. Trimming cost V 1 base and J 2 bases; bases outside gene matches: 9. CDR3 length: 17 amino acids. CDR1 and CDR2 (germline): LNHNV, YYDKDF (reference sequence). The CDR3 nucleotides are TGTGCCACCAGCAGAGCCATTCAGCGGGGCGCCACAGATACGCAGTATTTT. Translating gives CATSRAIQRGATDTQYF.

This clonotype occurred a few times. The chain joins TRBV20-1 to TRBJ1-4; D not certain. V dropped 0 bases and J dropped 0 bases, with 5 bases sitting between them. In germline, CDR1 is DFQATT, CDR2 SNEGSKA (reference sequence). This CDR3 is built from 14 residues. CDR3 loop: CSARDRPTNEKLFF. The CDR3 nucleotides are TGCAGTGCTAGAGATCGTCCAACTAATGAAAAACTGTTTTTT.

The chain is built from TRBV27 and TRBJ1-1, with no clear D. V dropped 3 bases and J dropped 5 bases, with 13 bases sitting between them. The CDR3 extends over 14 amino acids. The germline CDR1 and CDR2 sequences are MNHEY and SMNVEV (reference sequence). The CDR3, as DNA: TGTGCCAGCAGTTTCAGCGGGAGGGCGACTGAAGCTTTCTTT. Residues: CASSFSGRATEAFF.

The chain has TRBV4-1 and TRBJ1-5, with D maybe TRBD1 (6 bases). Germline loops: CDR1 MGHRA, CDR2 YSYEKL. Trimming shortened V by 1 base and J by 2 bases, and 12 bases separated the two germline ends. The CDR3 sequence is 16 residues long. The CDR3 DNA is TGCGCCAGCAGCCAAGTGCCAGGGGTAGGCAATCAGCCCCAGCATTTT. This translates into CASSQVPGVGNQPQHF.

The table lists this clonotype with many counts. The chain combines TRBV7-2 with TRBJ2-5, with a weak D call TRBD1 (6 bases). The germline V and J ends were trimmed by 1 base and 4 bases, with 13 bases remaining between them. The CDR3 sequence is 15 residues long. Germline V lookup: CDR1 SGHTA, CDR2 FQGNSA. The CDR3 sequence: CASSLGAGEAETQYF. In DNA, the CDR3 is TGTGCCAGCAGCTTAGGGGCAGGGGAAGCAGAGACCCAGTACTTC. Combining the CDR3 with reference TRBV7-2 and TRBJ2-5 gives the whole variable domain GAGVSQSPSNKVTEKGKDVELRCDPISGHTALYWYRQSLGQGLEFLIYFQGNSAPDKSGLPSDRFSAERTGGSVSTLTIQRTQQEDSAVYLCASSLGAGEAETQYFGPGTRLLVL.